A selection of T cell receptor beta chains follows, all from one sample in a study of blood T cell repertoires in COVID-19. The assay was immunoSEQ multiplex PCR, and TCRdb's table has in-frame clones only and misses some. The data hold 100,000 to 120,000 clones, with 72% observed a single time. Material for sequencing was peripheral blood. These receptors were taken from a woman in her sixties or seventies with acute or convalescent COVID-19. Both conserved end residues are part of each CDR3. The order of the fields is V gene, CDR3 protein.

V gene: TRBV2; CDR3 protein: CASSDRDRFSYEQYF
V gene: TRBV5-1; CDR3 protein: CASSLVQGNGYTF
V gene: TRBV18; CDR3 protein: CASSTGGLNYGYTF
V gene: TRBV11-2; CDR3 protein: CASSLGSIGGYTF
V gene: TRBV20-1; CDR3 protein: CSASPAGGLLRTDTQYF
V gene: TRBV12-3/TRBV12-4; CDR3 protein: CASSLGGSTEAFF
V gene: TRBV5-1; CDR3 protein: CASSEQVTGGTEAFF
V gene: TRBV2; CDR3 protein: CASSETKYGYTF
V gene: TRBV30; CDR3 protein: CAWSPSHETQYF
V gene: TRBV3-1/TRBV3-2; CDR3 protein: CASSSRTRGYTF
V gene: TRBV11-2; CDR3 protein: CASRPRRTGEGHEAFF
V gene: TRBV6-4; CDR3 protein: CASSDSDQGSYEQYF
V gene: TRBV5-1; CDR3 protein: CASSLDSGSNEQFF
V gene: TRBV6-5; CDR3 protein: CASSYAGASSTDTQYF
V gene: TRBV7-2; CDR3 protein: CASSPGLAGAETQYF
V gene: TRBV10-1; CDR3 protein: CASNRGGQGNEQYF
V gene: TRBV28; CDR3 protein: CASRTVPNEKLFF
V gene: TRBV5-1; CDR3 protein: CASSLDSRDQPQHF
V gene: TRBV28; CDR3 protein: CASSRPDRGKPQHF
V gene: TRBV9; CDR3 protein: CASRRAGHDYEQYF
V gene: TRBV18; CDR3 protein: CASSPGQGGNQPQHF
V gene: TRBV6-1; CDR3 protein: CASSDSTGLGQPQHF
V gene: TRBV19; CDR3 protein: CASSTGLVISGNTIYF
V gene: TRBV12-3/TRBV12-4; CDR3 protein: CASSLGETTEAFF
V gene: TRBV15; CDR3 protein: CATRKQLNQPQHF
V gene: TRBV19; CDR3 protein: CASGYTDRVNSNQPQHF
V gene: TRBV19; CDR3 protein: CASSRELNQPQHF
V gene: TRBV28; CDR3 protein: CASSPGGRVEQYF
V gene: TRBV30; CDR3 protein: CAWSSSGVGGGREKLFF
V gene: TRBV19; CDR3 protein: CASSYPGGTEAFF
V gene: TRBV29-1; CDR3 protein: CSVDSRTEAFF
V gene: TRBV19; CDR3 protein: CASNRDGRSAYNEQFF
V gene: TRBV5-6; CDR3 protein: CASSLRRISSGNTIYF
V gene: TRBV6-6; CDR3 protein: CASSPLRDRLNQPQHF
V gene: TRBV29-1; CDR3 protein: CSVETGDEDTEAFF
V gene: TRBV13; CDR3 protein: CASSSSDRGSMDTEAFF
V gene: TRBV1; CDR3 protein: CTSAQGLGSGNTIYF
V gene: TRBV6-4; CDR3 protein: CASPVSRDTEAFF
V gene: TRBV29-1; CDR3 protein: CSVDQGTDTQYF
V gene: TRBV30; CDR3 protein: CAWSVTAGGNSPLHF
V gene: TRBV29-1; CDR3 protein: CSVRRQPLGGNTEAFF
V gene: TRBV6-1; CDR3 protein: CASSEASGWLGNQPQHF
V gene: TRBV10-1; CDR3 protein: CASSTGKVSPLHF
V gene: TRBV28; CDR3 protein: CASSQGTSGGSEQFF